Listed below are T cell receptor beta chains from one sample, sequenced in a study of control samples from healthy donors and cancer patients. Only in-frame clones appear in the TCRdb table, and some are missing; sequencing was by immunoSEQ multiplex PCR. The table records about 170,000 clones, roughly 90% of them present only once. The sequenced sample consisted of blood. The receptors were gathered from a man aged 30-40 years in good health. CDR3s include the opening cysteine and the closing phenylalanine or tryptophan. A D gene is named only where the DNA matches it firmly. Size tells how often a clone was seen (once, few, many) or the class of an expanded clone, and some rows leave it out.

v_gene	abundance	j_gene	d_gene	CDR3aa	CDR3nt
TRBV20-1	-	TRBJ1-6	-	CSVSPLHF	TGCAGTGTCTCACCCCTCCACTTT
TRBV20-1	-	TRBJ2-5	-	CSLVQETQYF	TGCAGTTTGGTCCAAGAGACCCAGTACTTC
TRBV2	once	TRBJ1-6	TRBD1	CASRYRDSQNSPLHF	TGTGCCAGCAGATACCGGGACAGCCAGAATTCACCCCTCCACTTT
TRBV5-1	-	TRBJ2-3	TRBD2	CASSWWTSGNMSLTDTQYF	TGCGCCAGCAGCTGGTGGACTAGCGGGAACATGTCGTTGACAGATACGCAGTATTTT
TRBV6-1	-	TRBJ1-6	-	CASSEQAYNSPLHF	TGTGCCAGCAGTGAACAGGCTTATAATTCACCCCTCCACTTT
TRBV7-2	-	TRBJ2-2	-	CASSYRETNNGELFF	TGTGCCAGCAGCTACCGGGAAACCAACAACGGGGAGCTGTTTTTT
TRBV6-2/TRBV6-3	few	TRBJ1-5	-	CASSYSPVQPQHF	TGTGCCAGCAGTTACTCGCCGGTTCAGCCCCAGCATTTT
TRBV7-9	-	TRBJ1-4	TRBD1	CASSSTGGGTNEKLFF	TGTGCCAGCAGCTCGACAGGGGGTGGCACTAATGAAAAACTGTTTTTT
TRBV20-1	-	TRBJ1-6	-	CSASVSVMDSPLHF	TGCAGTGCTAGTGTATCGGTAATGGATTCACCCCTCCACTTT
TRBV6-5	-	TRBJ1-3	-	CASSYSSVSGNTIYF	TGTGCCAGCAGTTACTCGAGCGTATCTGGAAACACCATATATTTT